A single TCR beta chain is shown here with its context. What it binds is not known. The data were obtained in a study of OX40 agonist ivuxolimab in advanced cancers. Study-wide context: Every patient in dose escalation had hepatocellular carcinoma, melanoma, renal cell or head and neck cancer. Prior checkpoint blockade (anti-PD-1, anti-PD-L1 or anti-CTLA-4) was permitted; around 40% had it. Partial responses were achieved by three patients, of whom one had hepatocellular carcinoma and two had cutaneous melanoma. Regarding the study as a whole: The study found among the lowest clonal expansion in partial responders at 0.1-3.0 mg/kg.

The CDR3 is made up of 19 amino acids. CDR1 is SNHLY and CDR2 is FYNNEI in the germline V gene. The ends lost 0 bases at V and 0 bases at J; junction bases unmatched: 11. Assay: immunoSEQ multiplex PCR; the TCRdb copy retains only in-frame clones and omits some. Of some 60,000 clones in the sample, approximately 91% are singletons; the top ten hold 3.5% to 4%. The starting material was CD4+ or CD8+ T cells sorted from blood, obtained in a trial of the OX40 agonist ivuxolimab. The TCR sequence derives from an adult with an advanced solid tumor such as melanoma, head and neck, liver or kidney cancer. The V gene is TRBV2, the J gene TRBJ1-5; 7 bases line up with TRBD1. The CDR3 nucleotides are TGTGCCAGCAGTGAAGCGCTTCAGACAGGGCCCGATAGCAATCAGCCCCAGCATTTT. Translating gives CASSEALQTGPDSNQPQHF.